Following are 27 T cell receptor beta chains from one sample sequenced in a study. Using its own MiXCR run on the RT-PCR reads, TCRdb lists one record per CDR3 protein. This sample has 650,000 to 800,000 distinct CDR3 sequences, with more than 13% found just once. The specimen was memory CD4+ T cells from blood. These receptor sequences come from a female donor in good health, serving as a healthy control.

The V gene is TRBV10-3, the J gene TRBJ2-6; 9 bases fit TRBD1. CDR1 and CDR2 from the germline V gene are ENHRY and SYGVKD. V dropped 8 bases and J dropped 1; count of bases not matched to a gene: 12. The CDR3 has 18 amino acids. DNA for the CDR3: TGTGCCATCGGGGGCTTAACCGGGACAGGGTCTGGGGCCAACGTCCTGACTTTC. It specifies CAIGGLTGTGSGANVLTF.

V gene TRBV5-6 combines with J gene TRBJ2-7, with no clear D. The CDR3 totals 15 residues. V lost 1 base and J 5 bases, leaving 16 bases between the germline ends. Germline lookup yields CDR1 SGHDT and CDR2 YYEEEE. CDR3 protein: CASSLYGLLEHEQYF. The CDR3 DNA reads as TGTGCCAGCAGCTTGTATGGGCTTCTAGAGCACGAGCAGTACTTC.

The chain has TRBV20-1 and TRBJ2-5, with D perhaps TRBD1 or TRBD2 (6 bases each). V was trimmed by 3 bases and J by 5 bases, leaving 19 bases between them. This CDR3 is built from 15 residues. In germline, CDR1 is DFQATT, CDR2 SNEGSKA (reference sequence). The CDR3 DNA reads as TGCAGTGCTAGGGGAGAGGAGGGGGTAGGGGAGACCCAGTACTTC. Encoded protein: CSARGEEGVGETQYF.

There are many counts of this clonotype. The V and J genes are TRBV12-3 or TRBV12-4 and TRBJ2-3; a weak D match, TRBD2 (7 bases). CDR3 length: 15 amino acids. V shed 6 bases and J shed 2 bases, with 15 bases lying between them. The CDR3 loop is CASSSLRGPTDTQYF. Written as DNA, the CDR3 is TGTGCCAGCAGCTCCTTGCGGGGGCCCACAGATACGCAGTATTTT.

The rearrangement uses TRBV20-1 and TRBJ1-5; D uncertain. V lost 6 bases and J lost 7, with 16 bases in between. Germline assignment: CDR1 DFQATT and CDR2 SNEGSKA (reference sequence). The CDR3 covers 13 residues. The CDR3 bases are TGCAGTGCCGTCGGTGAGGCAGACCAGCCCCAGCATTTT. Translated: CSAVGEADQPQHF.

This clonotype has at least ten counts. This sequence joins TRBV10-3 and TRBJ2-1; 11 bases align to TRBD2. The CDR3 spans 14 residues. V dropped 6 bases and J dropped 8; count of bases not matched to a gene: 6. Germline-derived CDR1 and CDR2 are ENHRY and SYGVKD. The CDR3 spells CAIRGLADEDEQFF. The DNA for the CDR3 is TGTGCCATCAGGGGACTAGCGGATGAAGATGAGCAGTTCTTC.

As for this clonotype: One end of the junction fails to match germline, which may point to a read error. The CDR3: CASSHSRTGTCSNQPQHF. The CDR3 bases are TGTGCCAGCAGTCACTCAAGGACAGGGACATGTAGCAATCAGCCCCAGCATTTT. This chain joins TRBV6-7 and TRBJ1-5, with TRBD1 identical over 8 bases. TRBV6-7 is reported as an ORF; its role is uncertain. The CDR3 is 18 amino acids.

This clonotype has just a few counts. The chain couples TRBV21-1 to TRBJ1-1; TRBD1, the table's D call, was not compared with the DNA. TRBV21-1 is flagged as a pseudogene. The CDR3 loop spans 13 amino acids. DNA of the CDR3: TGTGCCAGCCTACAGAGTCGGACAGACCACGCTTTCTTT. This encodes CASLQSRTDHAFF.

Concerning this clonotype itself: Just one base apart from a much larger clone, this may be a read error. This chain links TRBV20-1 with TRBJ1-1; D is undetermined. This CDR3 comprises 14 residues. CDR1 and CDR2 from the germline V gene are DFQATT and SNEGSKA (reference sequence). The CDR3 nucleotides read TGCAGTGCTAGTGCCCCAGGACGGAGCACTGAAGTTTTCTTT. It is translated as CSASAPGRSTEVFF.

This clonotype was seen a few times. The chain couples TRBV5-4 to TRBJ1-1; D gene unclear. Deletions cut 10 bases from V and 0 bases from J, with 13 bases between. The CDR3 covers 13 residues. The germline V gene encodes CDR1 SGHNT and CDR2 YYREEE (reference sequence). The CDR3 protein is CASNFHMNTEAFF. DNA for the CDR3: TGTGCCTCGAACTTCCACATGAACACTGAAGCTTTCTTT.

This clonotype was recorded at least ten times. The CDR3 nucleotides read TGCAGCGTTGCCCGAAAGGGGGGGCACACCTACGAGCAGTACTTC. This translates into CSVARKGGHTYEQYF. V usage is TRBV29-1 and J usage is TRBJ2-7, with D possibly being TRBD2 (7 bases). CDR1 and CDR2 (germline): SQVTM, ANQGSEA. The CDR3 loop spans 15 amino acids. V lost 4 bases to trimming and J lost 2 bases, with 18 bases between them.

This clonotype turned up a few times. The chain employs TRBV18 and TRBJ2-1; a possible D gene is TRBD2 (5 bases). Germline V gene lookup returns CDR1 KGHSH and CDR2 LQKENI. V was clipped by 3 bases and J by 3 bases, with 12 bases between them. This CDR3 region has 15 residues. CDR3 coding DNA: TGTGCCAGCTCACCCCGGCTAGCAGTCTACAATGAGCAGTTCTTC. Amino acids: CASSPRLAVYNEQFF.

Many counts were recorded for this clonotype. CDR3 DNA sequence: TGTGCCAGCAGTTACTCGCTGACTTCACCCTACGAGCAGTACTTC. Its translation is CASSYSLTSPYEQYF. The rearrangement links TRBV6-5 to TRBJ2-7; the D is unclear. This CDR3 region has 15 residues. Germline-derived CDR1 and CDR2 are MNHEY and SVGAGI. V dropped 0 bases and J dropped 2 bases, with 11 bases sitting between them.

This clonotype has ten or more counts. The chain has TRBV5-1 and TRBJ2-1; TRBD1 is a possible D gene (7 bases). Germline assignment: CDR1 SGHRS and CDR2 YFSETQ. This CDR3 has 15 residues. Trimming shortened V by 0 bases and J by 6 bases, and 13 bases separated the two germline ends. This chain's CDR3 is CASSLGQGGTNEQFF. The CDR3 DNA reads TGCGCCAGCAGCTTGGGGCAGGGGGGCACCAATGAGCAGTTCTTC.

This clonotype was seen ten or more times. The gene calls are TRBV12-3 or TRBV12-4 and TRBJ2-7; D is unresolved. This CDR3 is 11 amino acids long. With 6 bases removed from V and 3 bases from J, the gap between germline ends came to 6 bases. The CDR3 DNA follows: TGTGCCAGCAGCCAAGACTACGAGCAGTACTTC. Protein sequence: CASSQDYEQYF.

The chain couples TRBV7-2 to TRBJ1-5; no clear D. Germline V CDR1 and CDR2: SGHTA, FQGNSA. The V gene lost 5 bases and the J gene lost 6 bases, with 8 bases spanning the gap. CDR3 length: 12 amino acids. The DNA of the CDR3 is TGTGCCAGCAGCCCCCATAGTCAGCCCCAGCATTTT. This gives the protein CASSPHSQPQHF.

This chain links TRBV6-2 or TRBV6-3 with TRBJ2-7; tentatively, D is TRBD1 (5 bases). Germline V gene lookup returns CDR1 MNHEY and CDR2 SVGEGT. CDR3 size: 14 residues. The V gene lost 5 bases and the J gene lost 9 bases, with 20 bases spanning the gap. CDR3 sequence: CASSTQQELGRQYF. CDR3 DNA: TGTGCCAGCAGTACGCAACAGGAGCTCGGGCGGCAGTACTTC.

In DNA form, the CDR3 reads TGTGCCAGCAGTCCACGACAGGTTTCGGATGAAGCTTTCTTT. It encodes CASSPRQVSDEAFF. V and J are TRBV27 and TRBJ1-1, with D maybe TRBD1 (6 bases). Germline loops: CDR1 MNHEY, CDR2 SMNVEV (reference sequence). The CDR3 covers 14 residues. V was shortened by 5 bases and J by 7 bases, with 17 bases between the two germline ends.

The chain combines TRBV3-1 with TRBJ1-1, with D possibly being TRBD1 (5 bases). Between the trimmed V and J ends, which lost 8 bases and 6 bases, there was a span of 16 bases. Germline-derived CDR1 and CDR2 are LGHDT and YNNKEL (reference sequence). This CDR3 region has 13 residues. DNA of the CDR3: TGTGCCAGCGTAGTGAGGCAGGGCGCTGAAGCTTTCTTT. Translating it yields CASVVRQGAEAFF.

This clonotype showed up just a few times. This chain joins TRBV9 and TRBJ2-3; the D is unclear. Germline lookup yields CDR1 SGDLS and CDR2 YYNGEE. CDR3 length equals 14 residues. Trimming stripped 2 bases from V and 6 bases from J, with 13 bases between. CDR3 coding DNA: TGTGCCAGCAGCGTGGGGTGGGCCTCGGATACGCAGTATTTT. This encodes CASSVGWASDTQYF.

In its sample, this clonotype was seen many times. The CDR3, as DNA: TGTGCCATCAGCCGAGGGGAGATGGAATCCTACGAGCAGTACTTC. Translating it yields CAISRGEMESYEQYF. The chain couples TRBV10-3 to TRBJ2-7; tentatively, D is TRBD1 or TRBD2 (5 bases each). The germline gives CDR1 ENHRY, CDR2 SYGVKD. The V end was cut by 6 bases, the J end by 1 base, with 16 bases between. CDR3 length: 15 amino acids.

In its sample, this clonotype was seen many times. The chain joins TRBV7-2 to TRBJ2-5; D might be TRBD1 (6 bases). V lost 8 bases and J 2 bases, leaving 9 bases between the germline ends. In germline, CDR1 is SGHTA, CDR2 FQGNSA. The CDR3 is 12 residues long. DNA for the CDR3: TGTGCCAGCGGGACATCGCAAGAGACCCAGTACTTC. This encodes CASGTSQETQYF.

In this sample, this clonotype turned up many times. The rearrangement uses TRBV4-3 and TRBJ2-1, with D perhaps TRBD2 (6 bases). Germline assignment: CDR1 LGHNA and CDR2 YSLEER. The CDR3 loop spans 12 amino acids. V was trimmed by 3 bases and J by 13 bases, leaving 13 bases between them. The CDR3 spells CASSHLGLPQFF. The DNA for the CDR3 is TGCGCCAGCAGCCATCTCGGACTACCTCAGTTCTTC.

This clonotype was picked up a small number of times. This chain connects TRBV5-4 to TRBJ2-5, with 10 nucleotides matching TRBD1. CDR1 is SGHNT and CDR2 is YYREEE in the germline V gene (reference sequence). Trimming removed 0 bases from V and 6 bases from J; junction bases left unmatched: 5. The CDR3 runs to 15 residues. DNA of the CDR3: TGTGCCAGCAGCTTGGAGACAGGGGGCTGGAAGACCCAGTACTTC. It yields the protein CASSLETGGWKTQYF.

This clonotype has at least ten counts. The chain links TRBV20-1 to TRBJ2-7; 8 bases fit TRBD2. The CDR3 consists of 16 residues. V lost 0 bases and J lost 5; bases outside the gene matches: 12. Germline lookup yields CDR1 DFQATT and CDR2 SNEGSKA (reference sequence). CDR3 amino acids: CSARDPRSGRGDEQYF. CDR3 DNA: TGCAGTGCTAGAGATCCAAGGAGCGGGAGAGGTGACGAGCAGTACTTC.

This clonotype has more than one count but fewer than ten. The chain joins TRBV20-1 to TRBJ2-3; the match to TRBD2 covers 7 bases. Germline-derived CDR1 and CDR2 are DFQATT and SNEGSKA (reference sequence). V gave up 3 bases and J gave up 3 bases; unmatched junction bases: 6. CDR3 length: 14 residues. CDR3 DNA: TGCAGTGCTAGGAGGGCGGGGGAAACAGATACGCAGTATTTT. Translated, it gives CSARRAGETDTQYF.

The sample holds a few counts of this clonotype. CDR3 loop: CASSLQGGAGETQYF. CDR3 bases: TGCGCCAGCAGCCTACAGGGAGGGGCAGGGGAGACCCAGTACTTC. The chain has TRBV5-1 and TRBJ2-5, with a possible D match to TRBD2 (7 bases). The CDR3 runs 15 residues. Germline V gene lookup returns CDR1 SGHRS and CDR2 YFSETQ. Trimming pared 4 bases from V and 5 bases from J, leaving 18 bases between.